This record concerns one TCR beta chain sequence. Its antigen is undetermined. Patients who had autoimmune disease history or got systemic immunosuppression were left out. The germline gives CDR1 LNHDA, CDR2 SQIVND (reference sequence). J lost 4 bases, V lost 5 bases, and 8 bases had no gene match. This CDR3 has 16 amino acids. The data were taken from a study of OX40 agonist ivuxolimab in advanced cancers. Background on the study: Each dose-escalation patient presented with hepatocellular carcinoma, melanoma, renal cell or head and neck cancer. The group had a mean age of around 60 years, ranged from 23 to 79, and was 82.7% male. Findings of the study overall: Averaged across samples, CD8+ T cells carried more expanded clones than CD4+ did.

Profiled with immunoSEQ multiplex PCR; TCRdb holds only in-frame clones, not every one. The repertoire holds roughly 7,700 clones, with around two thirds as singletons. This sample comprised CD4+ or CD8+ T cells sorted from blood, obtained in a trial of the OX40 agonist ivuxolimab. The rearrangement joins TRBV19 to TRBJ1-6; 7 nucleotides agree with TRBD1. The TCR sequence derives from an adult with an advanced solid tumor such as melanoma, head and neck, liver or kidney cancer. CDR3 sequence reads: CASSPERGRYNSPLHF. The CDR3 nucleotides are TGTGCCAGTAGTCCGGAGAGGGGGCGTTATAATTCACCCCTCCACTTT. Complete variable domain (other parts from reference TRBV19 and TRBJ1-6): DGGITQSPKYLFRKEGQNVTLSCEQNLNHDAMYWYRQDPGQGLRLIYYSQIVNDFQKGDIAEGYSVSREKKESFPLTVTSAQKNPTAFYLCASSPERGRYNSPLHFGNGTRLTVT.